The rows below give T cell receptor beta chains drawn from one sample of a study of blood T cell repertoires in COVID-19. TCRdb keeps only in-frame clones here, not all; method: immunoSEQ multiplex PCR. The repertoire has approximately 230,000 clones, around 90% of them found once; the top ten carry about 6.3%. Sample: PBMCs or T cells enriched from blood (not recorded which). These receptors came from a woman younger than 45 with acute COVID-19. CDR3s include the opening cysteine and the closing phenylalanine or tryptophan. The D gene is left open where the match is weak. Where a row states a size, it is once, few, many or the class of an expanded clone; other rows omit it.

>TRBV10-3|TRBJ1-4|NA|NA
CAISESGWSTNEKLFF
TGTGCCATCAGTGAGTCAGGCTGGAGTACTAATGAAAAACTGTTTTTT
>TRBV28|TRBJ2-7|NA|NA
CASTPAGSHADEQYF
TGTGCCAGCACCCCCGCAGGATCGCACGCAGACGAGCAGTACTTC
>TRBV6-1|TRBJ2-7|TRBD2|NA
CASSARTSGVQYEQYF
TGTGCCAGCAGTGCCCGTACTAGCGGGGTCCAGTACGAGCAGTACTTC
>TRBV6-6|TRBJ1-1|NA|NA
CASTLSTNTEAFF
TGTGCCAGCACCCTCAGTACGAACACTGAAGCTTTCTTT
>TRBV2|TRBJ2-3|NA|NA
CASSGLTDTQYF
TGTGCCAGCAGTGGACTAACAGATACGCAGTATTTT
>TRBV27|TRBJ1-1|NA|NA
CASSLYGEQMNTEAFF
TGTGCCAGCAGTTTATACGGTGAACAGATGAACACTGAAGCTTTCTTT
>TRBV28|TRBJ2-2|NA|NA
CASSLSVTGELFF
TGTGCCAGCAGTTTATCTGTCACCGGGGAGCTGTTTTTT
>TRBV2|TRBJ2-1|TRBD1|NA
CASSAPQLGQGPYNEQFF
TGTGCCAGCAGTGCGCCCCAATTGGGACAGGGACCTTACAATGAGCAGTTCTTC
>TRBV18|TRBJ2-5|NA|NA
CASSPTLQETQYF
TGTGCCAGCTCACCAACGCTACAAGAGACCCAGTACTTC
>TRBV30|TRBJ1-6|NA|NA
CAWGESGSPLHF
TGTGCCTGGGGAGAGTCAGGTTCACCCCTCCACTTT
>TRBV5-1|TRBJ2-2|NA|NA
CASSPTYSAGELFF
TGCGCCAGCAGCCCAACGTATTCGGCCGGGGAGCTGTTTTTT
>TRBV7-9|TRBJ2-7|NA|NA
CASRPGHLYEQYF
TGTGCCAGCCGACCGGGACATCTTTACGAGCAGTACTTC
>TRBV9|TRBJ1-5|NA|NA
CASSTAPGAGQPQHF
TGTGCCAGCAGCACAGCTCCAGGGGCGGGTCAGCCCCAGCATTTT
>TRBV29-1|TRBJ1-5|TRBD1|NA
CSAGQGSNQPQHF
TGCAGCGCCGGACAGGGGAGCAATCAGCCCCAGCATTTT
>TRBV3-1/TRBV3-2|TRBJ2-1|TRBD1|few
CASSQEGQGPFF
TGTGCCAGCAGCCAGGAAGGACAGGGGCCGTTCTTC
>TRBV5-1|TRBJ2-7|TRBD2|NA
CASRGTLAGAYEQYF
TGCGCCAGCAGGGGGACCCTAGCGGGAGCATACGAGCAGTACTTC
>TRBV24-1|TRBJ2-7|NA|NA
CATSDLLGAQYF
TGTGCCACCAGTGATTTACTAGGAGCGCAGTACTTC
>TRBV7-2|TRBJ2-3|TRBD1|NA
CASSTRQGEATQYF
TGTGCCAGCAGCACAAGACAGGGGGAGGCTACGCAGTATTTT
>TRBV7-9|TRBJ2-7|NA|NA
CASSSEGEQYF
TGTGCCAGCAGCTCGGAGGGGGAGCAGTACTTC
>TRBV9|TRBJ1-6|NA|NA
CASSVSGEGRSPLHF
TGTGCCAGCAGCGTATCGGGGGAAGGTAGATCACCCCTCCACTTT
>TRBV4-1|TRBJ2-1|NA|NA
CASSQDKPGNNLANEQFF
TGCGCCAGCAGCCAAGATAAGCCCGGGAACAACCTCGCCAATGAGCAGTTCTTC
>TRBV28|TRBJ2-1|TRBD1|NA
CASSLPSGQGINLWEQFF
TGTGCCAGCAGTTTACCCTCAGGACAGGGTATTAATTTATGGGAGCAGTTCTTC
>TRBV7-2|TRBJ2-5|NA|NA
CASSAQAGEETQYF
TGTGCCAGCAGCGCCCAAGCGGGCGAAGAGACCCAGTACTTC
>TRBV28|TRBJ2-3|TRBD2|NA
CASSTNSGIGTDTQYF
TGTGCCAGCAGCACTAATAGCGGGATTGGCACAGATACGCAGTATTTT
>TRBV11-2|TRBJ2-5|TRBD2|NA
CASSFGATSGQETQYF
TGTGCCAGCAGCTTTGGGGCCACTAGCGGACAAGAGACCCAGTACTTC
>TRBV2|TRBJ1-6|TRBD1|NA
CASSEGWTGNNSPLHF
TGTGCCAGCAGTGAAGGATGGACAGGAAATAATTCACCCCTCCACTTT
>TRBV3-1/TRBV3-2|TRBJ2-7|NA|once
CASSQGTVGYEQYF
TGTGCCAGCAGCCAAGGGACTGTCGGGTACGAGCAGTACTTC
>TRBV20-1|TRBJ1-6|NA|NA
CSASGRGFVSYNSPLHF
TGCAGTGCTAGTGGCAGGGGATTTGTATCCTATAATTCACCCCTCCACTTT
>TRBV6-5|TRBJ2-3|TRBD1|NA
CASGRQGDVTDTQYF
TGTGCCAGCGGTAGACAGGGGGATGTTACAGATACGCAGTATTTT
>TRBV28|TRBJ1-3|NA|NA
CASAGFSGNTIYF
TGTGCCAGCGCGGGATTCTCTGGAAACACCATATATTTT
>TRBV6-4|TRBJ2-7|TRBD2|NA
CASSPTPSGMYEQYF
TGTGCCAGCAGTCCGACTCCTAGCGGGATGTACGAGCAGTACTTC
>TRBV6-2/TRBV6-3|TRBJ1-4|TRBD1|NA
CASSSGRGTGVREKLFF
TGTGCCAGCAGTTCGGGTCGCGGGACAGGGGTTCGTGAAAAACTGTTTTTT
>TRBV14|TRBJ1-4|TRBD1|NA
CASSRRGRGEKLFF
TGTGCCAGCAGCCGCAGGGGGCGCGGTGAAAAACTGTTTTTT
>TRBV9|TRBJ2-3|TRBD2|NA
CASSVGGRGGTDTQYF
TGTGCCAGCAGCGTAGGTGGTCGGGGGGGCACAGATACGCAGTATTTT
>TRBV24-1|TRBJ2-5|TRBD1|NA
CATSGPGQGRQETQYF
TGTGCCACCAGTGGGCCGGGACAGGGGAGGCAAGAGACCCAGTACTTC
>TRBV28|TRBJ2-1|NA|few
CASSPPSVEQFF
TGTGCCAGCAGCCCCCCCTCTGTAGAGCAGTTCTTC
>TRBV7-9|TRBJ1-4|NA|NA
CASSLENLSDLANEKLFF
TGTGCCAGCAGCTTAGAAAATCTTTCAGACCTAGCTAATGAAAAACTGTTTTTT
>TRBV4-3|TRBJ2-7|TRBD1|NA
CASSPWGTGSDEQYF
TGCGCCAGCAGCCCGTGGGGGACAGGGTCGGACGAGCAGTACTTC
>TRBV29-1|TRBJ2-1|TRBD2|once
CSVARRGGSEQFF
TGCAGCGTTGCTAGGCGGGGGGGCAGTGAGCAGTTCTTC
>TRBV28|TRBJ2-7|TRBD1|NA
CASSLGMGTGGLWEQYF
TGTGCCAGCAGTTTAGGCATGGGGACAGGGGGCCTTTGGGAGCAGTACTTC
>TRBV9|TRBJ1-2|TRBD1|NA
CASSDDRGRRGYTF
TGTGCCAGCAGCGACGACAGGGGGCGGCGGGGCTACACCTTC
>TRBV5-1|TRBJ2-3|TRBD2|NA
CASSDGLAQSTDTQYF
TGCGCCAGCAGCGACGGACTAGCGCAGAGCACAGATACGCAGTATTTT
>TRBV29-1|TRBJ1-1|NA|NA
CSVVGGGVNTEAFF
TGCAGCGTTGTAGGTGGAGGGGTGAACACTGAAGCTTTCTTT
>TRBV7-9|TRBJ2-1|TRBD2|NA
CAIKTSGRAVGDEQFF
TGTGCCATCAAGACTAGCGGGAGGGCGGTAGGTGATGAGCAGTTCTTC
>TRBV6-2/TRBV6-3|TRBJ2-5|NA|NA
CASSYSIVGETQYF
TGTGCCAGCAGTTACTCGATAGTCGGAGAGACCCAGTACTTC
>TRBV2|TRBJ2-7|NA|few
CASSEGGLNEQYF
TGTGCCAGCAGTGAGGGGGGGCTCAACGAGCAGTACTTC
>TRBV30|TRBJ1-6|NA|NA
CAWSVNTGDGSPLHF
TGTGCCTGGAGTGTAAATACGGGTGATGGGTCACCCCTCCACTTT
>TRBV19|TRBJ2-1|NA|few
CASRLDRSSYNEQFF
TGTGCCAGTAGACTCGACAGGAGCTCCTACAATGAGCAGTTCTTC
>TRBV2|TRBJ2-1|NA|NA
CASKLIGYNEQFF
TGTGCCAGCAAGTTGATCGGGTACAATGAGCAGTTCTTC
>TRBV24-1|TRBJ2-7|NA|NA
CATRTMRTGGSYEQYF
TGTGCCACCAGGACTATGAGGACAGGAGGGTCCTACGAGCAGTACTTC
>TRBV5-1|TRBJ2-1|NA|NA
CASSLGQGSHNEQFF
TGCGCCAGCAGCTTGGGCCAGGGGTCCCACAATGAGCAGTTCTTC
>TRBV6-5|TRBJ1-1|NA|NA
CASSLQGNTEAFF
TGTGCCAGCAGCTTACAGGGGAACACTGAAGCTTTCTTT
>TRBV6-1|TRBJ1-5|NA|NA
CASSESGGSNQPQHF
TGTGCCAGCAGTGAGTCGGGAGGCAGCAATCAGCCCCAGCATTTT
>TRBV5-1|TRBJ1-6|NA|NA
CASSLGISGILSYNSPLHF
TGCGCCAGCAGCTTGGGGATCTCAGGGATCCTCTCCTATAATTCACCCCTCCACTTT
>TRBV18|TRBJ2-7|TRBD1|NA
CASSPRGTGGQGDEQYF
TGTGCCAGCTCACCACGTGGGACAGGGGGCCAGGGAGACGAGCAGTACTTC